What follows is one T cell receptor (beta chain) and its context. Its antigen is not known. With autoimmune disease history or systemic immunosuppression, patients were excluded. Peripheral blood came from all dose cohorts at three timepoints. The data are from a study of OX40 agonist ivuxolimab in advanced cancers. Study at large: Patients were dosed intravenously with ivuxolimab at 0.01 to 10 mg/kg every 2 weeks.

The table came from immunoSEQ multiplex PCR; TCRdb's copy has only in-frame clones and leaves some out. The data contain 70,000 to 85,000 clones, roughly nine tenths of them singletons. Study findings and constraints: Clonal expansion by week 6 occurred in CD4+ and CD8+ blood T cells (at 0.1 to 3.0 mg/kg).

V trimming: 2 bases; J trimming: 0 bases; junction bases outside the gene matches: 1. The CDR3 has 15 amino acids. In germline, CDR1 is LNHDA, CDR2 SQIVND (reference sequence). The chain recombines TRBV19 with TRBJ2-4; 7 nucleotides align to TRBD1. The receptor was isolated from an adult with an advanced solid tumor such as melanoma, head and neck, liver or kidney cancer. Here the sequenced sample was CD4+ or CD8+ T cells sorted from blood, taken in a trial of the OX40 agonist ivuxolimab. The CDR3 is CASSIQGVAKNIQYF. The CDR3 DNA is TGTGCCAGTAGTATACAGGGGGTAGCCAAAAACATTCAGTACTTC.